Here is one T cell receptor beta chain with its context. Its antigen has not been determined. One base away there is no much larger clone; base qualities are not given. This entry comes from a study of control samples from healthy donors and cancer patients (TCRdb year 2020). Library prep was done by the immunoSEQ multiplex PCR assay. In TCRdb, the immuneACCESS table is reduced to in-frame sequences with V and J assigned. These tables do not hold every clone; where another copy was compared, an unresolved V gene accounts for under half, and the others remain unexplained. The sample table holds tens of thousands of clones, of which roughly 90% were seen once. Less than 6% of the sample is taken by the ten largest. From the germline V gene, CDR1 is SGHRS and CDR2 is YFSETQ. The CDR3 numbers 15 residues from cysteine through phenylalanine. Just CDR3 DNA is preserved here, 45 bases in frame from base 1. Unmatched junction bases come to 7, with V trimmed by 4 bases and J by 3 bases.

The source of this sequence is a man aged 45-65 years in good health. What was sequenced was blood. Recombination linked TRBV5-1 to TRBJ1-2, with 9 bases aligning to TRBD1. CDR3 region: CASSPGQGPYYGYTF. The base sequence is TGCGCCAGCAGCCCCGGACAGGGGCCCTACTATGGCTACACCTTC.